One and the same sample provided the 7 T cell receptor beta chains below, sequenced in a study of CD8+ T cells in alopecia areata. Extracted RNA was reverse transcribed into cDNA, the sequencing template. Clones were sequenced by immunoSEQ multiplex PCR, and TCRdb holds only the in-frame ones, with some missing. The sample carries roughly 150,000 clones, about 60% recorded once. Sequencing was carried out using CD4+ T cells sorted from blood. The origin of the receptors is a human donor in good health.

This clone was observed once. The chain employs TRBV4-1 and TRBJ2-2; D ambiguous. Trimming left V 1 base short and J 1 base short, with 1 base between. There are 13 residues in the CDR3. Per the germline V gene, CDR1 is MGHRA and CDR2 is YSYEKL. CDR3 residues: CASSQGNTGELFF. The DNA for the CDR3 is TGCGCCAGCAGCCAAGGGAACACCGGGGAGCTGTTTTTT.

The chain employs TRBV7-8 and TRBJ2-3; tentatively, D is TRBD2 (6 bases). CDR3 length equals 14 residues. From germline, CDR1 is SGHVS and CDR2 FQNEAQ. V lost 2 bases to trimming and J lost 4 bases, with 10 bases between them. DNA of the CDR3: TGTGCCAGCAGCTTATACGGGAGCCCAGATACGCAGTATTTT. As protein: CASSLYGSPDTQYF.

This clone has more than one count but fewer than ten. The rearrangement joins TRBV29-1 to TRBJ2-7, with TRBD1 matching over 8 bases. This CDR3 has 12 residues. The germline gives CDR1 SQVTM, CDR2 ANQGSEA. Unmatched junction bases numbered 7, after V lost 6 bases and J lost 6 bases. The CDR3 nucleotides are TGCAGCGTCTTCGGACAGGGCGTCGAGCAGTACTTC. Amino acid sequence: CSVFGQGVEQYF.

The J gene is TRBJ2-3, the V gene TRBV28; TRBD2 aligns across 12 bases. The germline CDR1 and CDR2 sequences are MDHEN and SYDVKM. CDR3 size: 15 residues. V dropped 8 bases and J dropped 4; count of bases not matched to a gene: 7. The CDR3 DNA reads TGTGCCAGCGGGCCTAGCGGGAGGGCCGCAGATACGCAGTATTTT. Its translation: CASGPSGRAADTQYF.

This rearrangement joins TRBV29-1 to TRBJ1-3; D gene uncertain. This CDR3 region has 13 residues. Deletions cut 5 bases from V and 0 bases from J, with 8 bases between. Looked up from germline, CDR1 is SQVTM and CDR2 is ANQGSEA. Written as DNA, the CDR3 is TGCAGCGTTTTCCACAGCTCTGGAAACACCATATATTTT. It encodes CSVFHSSGNTIYF. Complete variable domain (other parts from reference TRBV29-1 and TRBJ1-3): SAVISQKPSRDICQRGTSLTIQCQVDSQVTMMFWYRQQPGQSLTLIATANQGSEATYESGFVIDKFPISRPNLTFSTLTVSNMSPEDSSIYLCSVFHSSGNTIYFGEGSWLTVV.

J is TRBJ2-7 and V is TRBV7-9; 9 bases match TRBD2. Per germline, CDR1 SEHNR and CDR2 FQNEAQ (reference sequence). The CDR3 spans 14 residues. Trimming at V came to 9 bases and at J to 1 base, leaving 7 bases not matched to a gene. The CDR3, as DNA: TGTGCCAGTAGAACGAGCGGGAGGTCCTACGAGCAGTACTTC. Protein sequence: CASRTSGRSYEQYF.

This clone was detected a few times. The junction and the germline gene differ at one end; a read error may be behind it. The chain recombines TRBV5-1 with TRBJ2-5; no firm D call. Germline CDR1 reads SGHRS; CDR2 reads YFSETQ. The CDR3 spans 13 residues. The CDR3 DNA reads as TGTGCCAGCAGCTCTAACTTGCTAGAGACCCAGTACTTC. Residues: CASSSNLLETQYF.